Listed below are T cell receptor beta chains from one sample, sequenced in a study of Graves' ophthalmopathy and Graves' hyperthyroidism. TCRdb ran MiXCR on the multiplex PCR reads and lists one entry per CDR3 protein. The sample carries a few hundred thousand distinct CDR3 sequences, 15% to 19% recorded once. The sequenced sample consisted of peripheral blood. The receptors come from a woman aged 18-29 years with stable Graves' hyperthyroidism. CDR3s include the opening cysteine and the closing phenylalanine or tryptophan. D genes are given only for firm matches. Clone size is stated in some rows and not others, as once, few, many or a class when expanded.

d_gene | len | j_gene | v_gene | abundance | CDR3nt | CDR3aa
TRBD1 | 16 | TRBJ1-1 | TRBV5-1 | few | TGCGCCAGCAGCTTGGGTCCAGGGGGCTTGAGCACTGAAGCTTTCTTT | CASSLGPGGLSTEAFF
TRBD1 | 14 | TRBJ1-1 | TRBV20-1 | - | TGCAGTACTAGAGTGGGACAGGGGGGCACTGAAGCTTTCTTT | CSTRVGQGGTEAFF
- | 14 | TRBJ2-7 | TRBV7-9 | many | TGTGCCAGCGGGCGAGAGGGAAGCTCCTACGAGCAGTACTTC | CASGREGSSYEQYF
TRBD1 | 15 | TRBJ2-7 | TRBV29-1 | many | TGCAGCGTTGCCCCAGGGACAGGCACTCTGAACGAGCAGTACTTC | CSVAPGTGTLNEQYF
- | 14 | TRBJ1-6 | TRBV27 | many | TGTGCCAGCAGTTTAGGGAGGGGACATACACCCCTCCACTTT | CASSLGRGHTPLHF
- | 15 | TRBJ1-5 | TRBV6-1 | many | TGTGCCAGCACCGCGGGATTAGGGGCCGGTCAGCCCCAGCATTTT | CASTAGLGAGQPQHF
- | 11 | TRBJ1-2 | TRBV6-2/TRBV6-3 | few | TGTGCCAGCAGTTCCGTAAAAGGCTACACCTTC | CASSSVKGYTF
- | 15 | TRBJ1-1 | TRBV5-8 | - | TGTGCCAGCAGCCTCGAGACAGTTATTAACACTGAAGCTTTCTTT | CASSLETVINTEAFF
- | 14 | TRBJ2-7 | TRBV18 | many | TGTGCCAGCTCACCTTATGGGAGGTACGACGAGCAGTACTTC | CASSPYGRYDEQYF
- | 10 | TRBJ2-5 | TRBV20-1 | many | TGCAGTGCTATGACCGAGACCCAGTACTTC | CSAMTETQYF
TRBD1 | 14 | TRBJ1-1 | TRBV20-1 | many | TGCAGTGCCAAGCGGACAGGACCGAACACTGAAGCTTTCTTT | CSAKRTGPNTEAFF
- | 13 | TRBJ2-7 | TRBV6-6 | many | TGTGCCAGCAGTTACTCATCCATTTACGAGCAGTACTTC | CASSYSSIYEQYF
- | 14 | TRBJ2-5 | TRBV5-1 | many | TGCGCCAGCAGCTTGGCCTACTACCAAGAGACCCAGTACTTC | CASSLAYYQETQYF
- | 16 | TRBJ2-5 | TRBV7-8 | many | TGTGCCAGCAGCTTAAACGGCGGGGGCTTGCGAGAGACCCAGTACTTC | CASSLNGGGLRETQYF
- | 15 | TRBJ1-2 | TRBV9 | many | TGTGCCAGCAGCGTAGGGGCCGGATCTAACTATGGCTACACCTTC | CASSVGAGSNYGYTF
- | 16 | TRBJ2-7 | TRBV6-5 | many | TGTGCCAGCAGTTACACTCTCGGGGGAAGCTCCTACGAGCAGTACTTC | CASSYTLGGSSYEQYF
TRBD2 | 17 | TRBJ2-7 | TRBV9 | - | TGTGCCAGCAGCGTAGCCGGGGGGGCACAAACTTCCTACGATCAGTACTTC | CASSVAGGAQTSYDQYF
TRBD2 | 16 | TRBJ2-7 | TRBV27 | - | TGTGCCAGCAGTCCATTTAGCGGGGGGACCCCCTACGAGCAGTACTTC | CASSPFSGGTPYEQYF
TRBD2 | 15 | TRBJ2-5 | TRBV2 | once | TGTGCCAGCAGCCGTTTTCGGGGGGGCGGGGAGACCCAGTACTTC | CASSRFRGGGETQYF
- | 14 | TRBJ1-2 | TRBV4-1 | many | TGCGCCAGCAGCCAAACGACAGGCTACCTCGGCTACACCTTC | CASSQTTGYLGYTF
- | 11 | TRBJ1-2 | TRBV2 | few | TGTGCCAGCAGGCCGGTACGAGGCTACACCTTC | CASRPVRGYTF
- | 16 | TRBJ1-2 | TRBV27 | many | TGTGCCAGCAGTTTAGTAGGGTTAGGACAGCACTATGGCTACACCTTC | CASSLVGLGQHYGYTF
- | 13 | TRBJ1-1 | TRBV6-5 | many | TGTGCCAGCATTAGGACACCGAACACTGAAGCTTTCTTT | CASIRTPNTEAFF
TRBD1 | 17 | TRBJ1-1 | TRBV20-1 | many | TGCAGTGCTAGAGATCCCCGGTCCGGGACAGGCCACACTGAAGCTTTCTTT | CSARDPRSGTGHTEAFF
TRBD1 | 15 | TRBJ1-2 | TRBV7-6 | few | TGTGCCAGCAGCGCGGGACAGCCCCTTAACTATGGCTACACCTTC | CASSAGQPLNYGYTF
- | 14 | TRBJ1-1 | TRBV7-9 | many | TGTGCCAGCAGCTTAGTGTTAGAGGGCACTGAAGCTTTCTTT | CASSLVLEGTEAFF
- | 13 | TRBJ1-1 | TRBV6-1 | - | TGTGCCAGCAGGGATGACGAGAACACTGAAGCTTTCTTT | CASRDDENTEAFF
- | 15 | TRBJ1-1 | TRBV11-2 | many | TGTGCCAGCAGCCCCTGGGGGGTTGAGAACACTGAAGCTTTCTTT | CASSPWGVENTEAFF
- | 16 | TRBJ1-1 | TRBV9 | - | TGTGCCAGCAGCGCTCCAGGGGCCGGGATGAACACTGAAGCTTTCTTT | CASSAPGAGMNTEAFF
- | 15 | TRBJ1-1 | TRBV6-5 | many | TGTGCCAGCAGTTACTCTCCGCGACAGAACACTGAAGCTTTCTTT | CASSYSPRQNTEAFF
- | 15 | TRBJ1-1 | TRBV7-9 | once | TGTGCCAGCAGCATATCGAGGGTAGGGAACACTGAAGCTTTCTTT | CASSISRVGNTEAFF
TRBD1 | 16 | TRBJ2-7 | TRBV6-2/TRBV6-3 | many | TGTGCCAGCAGAAGCGGCTCCGGGACAGGGGATTGGGAGCAGTACTTC | CASRSGSGTGDWEQYF
- | 17 | TRBJ2-2 | TRBV11-2 | - | TGTGCCAGCAGCTTGGGTCCGGTCGGGCTAGGGGCCGGGGAGCTGTTTTTT | CASSLGPVGLGAGELFF
TRBD1 | 14 | TRBJ1-4 | TRBV6-1 | once | TGTGCCAGCAGTCAGACAGGGAGAAATGAAAAACTGTTTTTT | CASSQTGRNEKLFF
- | 13 | TRBJ1-1 | TRBV20-1 | - | TGCAGTGCTAGACTCAGACAGAACACTGAAGCTTTCTTT | CSARLRQNTEAFF
- | 14 | TRBJ2-7 | TRBV6-1 | many | TGTGCCAGCAGTACACTGACAGTTTCGGGGGAGCAGTACTTC | CASSTLTVSGEQYF
- | 12 | TRBJ1-5 | TRBV28 | many | TGTGCCAGCAGTTTCCCTCCCTCGGGCCAGCATTTT | CASSFPPSGQHF
- | 15 | TRBJ1-5 | TRBV2 | many | TGTGCCAGCAAGAGGGACACGGGACTTAATCAGCCCCAGCATTTT | CASKRDTGLNQPQHF
- | 15 | TRBJ1-5 | TRBV4-1 | many | TGCGCCAGCAGCCAAAAGGCCAGGGTCGGTCAGCCCCAGCATTTT | CASSQKARVGQPQHF
TRBD1 | 13 | TRBJ1-6 | TRBV12-3/TRBV12-4 | many | TGTGCCAGCGGGAGGACAGGGGATTCACCCCTCCACTTT | CASGRTGDSPLHF
- | 13 | TRBJ2-7 | TRBV9 | many | TGTGCCAGCAGCTCCACCACCTCCTACGAGCAGTACTTC | CASSSTTSYEQYF
- | 13 | TRBJ1-2 | TRBV6-2/TRBV6-3 | - | TGTGCCAGCAGTTTGACCCCGAGGGATGGCTACACCTTC | CASSLTPRDGYTF
- | 13 | TRBJ1-2 | TRBV27 | many | TGTGCCAGCAGTGTTAGTGGGGGCTATGGCTACACCTTC | CASSVSGGYGYTF
- | 13 | TRBJ2-7 | TRBV6-5 | many | TGTGCCAGCAGTACCCGACATCCTGGCGAGCAGTACTTC | CASSTRHPGEQYF
- | 16 | TRBJ1-1 | TRBV12-3/TRBV12-4 | many | TGTGCCAGCAGTTCCTGGGGGGTCTCGCGGAACACTGAAGCTTTCTTT | CASSSWGVSRNTEAFF
- | 13 | TRBJ1-5 | TRBV15 | many | TGTGCCACCGGACAGTATAGCAATCAGCCCCAGCATTTT | CATGQYSNQPQHF
TRBD1 | 13 | TRBJ2-6 | TRBV12-3/TRBV12-4 | - | TGTGCCAGCAGTTCTAGAGTCGACAGGGGCCTGACTTTC | CASSSRVDRGLTF
- | 12 | TRBJ2-7 | TRBV6-5 | many | TGTGCCAGCAGTTACAGGACCTACGAGCAGTACTTC | CASSYRTYEQYF
- | 15 | TRBJ2-7 | TRBV6-1 | once | TGTGCCAGCAGCAAAAGGGGGGACTCCCTGGGGGAGCAGTACTTC | CASSKRGDSLGEQYF
TRBD2 | 14 | TRBJ2-7 | TRBV9 | few | TGTGCCAGCAGCCGTAGCGGGGGGGCGTACGAGCAGTACTTC | CASSRSGGAYEQYF
- | 16 | TRBJ1-5 | TRBV4-1 | many | TGCGCCAGCAGCCAAGAAATAGGCCTAAGCAATCAGCCCCAGCATTTT | CASSQEIGLSNQPQHF
- | 16 | TRBJ1-1 | TRBV6-1 | many | TGTGCCAGCAGTGAAGGCAGGCTAAGGGTGGACACTGAAGCTTTCTTT | CASSEGRLRVDTEAFF
- | 15 | TRBJ1-5 | TRBV6-2/TRBV6-3 | - | TGTGCCAGCAGTTCAGGACAGTTGGGGAATCAGCCCCAGCATTTT | CASSSGQLGNQPQHF
- | 13 | TRBJ1-1 | TRBV7-3 | many | TGTGCCAGTACCGACGGGCGGAACACTGAAGCTTTCTTT | CASTDGRNTEAFF
- | 16 | TRBJ1-1 | TRBV12-3/TRBV12-4 | many | TGTGCCAGCAGCCGAGGGGACCCAATTTTGAACACTGAAGCTTTCTTT | CASSRGDPILNTEAFF
TRBD1 | 15 | TRBJ1-3 | TRBV27 | many | TGTGCCAGCAGTGCCGGACAGGGCGCTGGAAACACCATATATTTT | CASSAGQGAGNTIYF
- | 15 | TRBJ1-2 | TRBV20-1 | many | TGCAGTGCTGGCCCTACAACGGGGACGGACGATGGCTACACCTTC | CSAGPTTGTDDGYTF
- | 13 | TRBJ2-4 | TRBV2 | - | TGTGCCAGCAGTGATATCAGTTTCAACATTCGGTACTTC | CASSDISFNIRYF